The 18 T cell receptor beta chains below were found in one sample sequenced in a study of spatial heterogeneity in lung cancer. TCRdb re-called the 5' RACE reads with MiXCR, one entry per CDR3 protein. Of 50,000 to 75,000 distinct CDR3 sequences in the sample, approximately 6% were seen once. Time point denoted: sample taken at primary tumor resection. This material consisted of PBMCs, taken at surgery. Receptor source: a female donor with early-stage non-small cell lung cancer.

This clonotype was seen many times. V gene TRBV6-5 combines with J gene TRBJ1-5; tentatively, D is TRBD1 (6 bases). Between the trimmed V and J ends, which lost 6 bases and 1 base, there was a span of 13 bases. Germline CDR1 is MNHEY and CDR2 is SVGAGI. This CDR3 is built from 15 residues. The CDR3 nucleotides read TGTGCCAGCAGGTTCAGGGGCGAAAGCAATCAGCCCCAGCATTTT. Protein sequence: CASRFRGESNQPQHF.

This clonotype came up many times. The chain combines TRBV5-1 with TRBJ2-3; possibly TRBD2 for D (6 bases). The V and J ends lost 6 bases and 3 bases respectively, with 20 bases between them. This CDR3 contains 16 residues. The germline V gene encodes CDR1 SGHRS and CDR2 YFSETQ. CDR3 in amino acids: CASNFVFSEGTDTQYF. The CDR3 nucleotides read TGCGCCAGCAATTTTGTTTTTTCGGAGGGGACAGATACGCAGTATTTT.

This clonotype has ten or more counts. V and J are TRBV6-5 and TRBJ1-5; 8 bases map to TRBD1. CDR1 is MNHEY, CDR2 SVGAGI, per germline. This CDR3 spans 15 amino acids. V was pared by 6 bases and J by 0 bases, with 4 bases of the junction left unmatched. The CDR3 here is CASRQTGDSNQPQHF. The CDR3 nucleotides are TGTGCCAGCAGACAGACAGGGGATAGCAATCAGCCCCAGCATTTT.

This clonotype was seen at least ten times. The V call is TRBV2, the J call TRBJ2-5; D unclear. The germline V and J ends were trimmed by 7 bases and 4 bases, with 10 bases remaining between them. CDR3 length: 12 amino acids. CDR1 and CDR2 (germline): SNHLY, FYNNEI. The CDR3: CASTRIRETQYF. The CDR3, as DNA: TGTGCCAGCACTAGAATTCGAGAGACCCAGTACTTC.

The sample holds many counts of this clonotype. The chain uses TRBV2 and TRBJ2-4, with TRBD1 matching 8 bases. The germline CDR1 and CDR2 sequences are SNHLY and FYNNEI. The CDR3 is made up of 14 amino acids. Trimming at V came to 7 bases and at J to 6 bases, leaving 8 bases not matched to a gene. In DNA, the CDR3 is TGTGCCAGCAATACCGGACAGGGTGGAAACATTCAGTACTTC. Translating it yields CASNTGQGGNIQYF.

The chain joins TRBV24-1 to TRBJ1-4; TRBD1 matches at 9 bases. V shed 9 bases and J 3 bases; nucleotides not matched to a gene: 4. CDR3 size: 14 residues. Germline-derived CDR1 and CDR2 are KGHDR and SFDVKD. The CDR3 spells CATGTGRPNEKLFF. CDR3 coding DNA: TGTGCCACCGGGACAGGGCGTCCTAATGAAAAACTGTTTTTT.

This clonotype was recorded at least ten times. The V and J genes are TRBV28 and TRBJ1-2, with a possible D match to TRBD1 (5 bases). V lost 7 bases and J 8 bases, leaving 14 bases between the germline ends. Germline V gene lookup returns CDR1 MDHEN and CDR2 SYDVKM. This CDR3 is built from 12 residues. CDR3 nucleotides: TGTGCCAGCAATAGGGGAGGGAAGGGCTACACCTTC. Translation: CASNRGGKGYTF.

This clonotype was recorded a few times. The chain has TRBV6-5 and TRBJ1-4; D gene uncertain. CDR1 MNHEY and CDR2 SVGAGI come from the germline V gene. V lost 2 bases, J lost 6 bases, and 7 bases lay in between. This CDR3 comprises 13 residues. CDR3 region: CASSYRADEKLFF. Here the CDR3 DNA reads TGTGCCAGCAGTTACAGGGCGGATGAAAAACTGTTTTTT.

The CDR3 is CASSSPGLGNYGYTF. The CDR3 nucleotides read TGTGCCAGCAGCTCCCCCGGGTTGGGGAACTATGGCTACACCTTC. The genes are TRBV7-9 and TRBJ1-2; D unclear. CDR3 length: 15 residues. Germline CDR1 reads SEHNR; CDR2 reads FQNEAQ (reference sequence). Deletions cut 4 bases from V and 2 bases from J, with 14 bases between.

In its sample, this clonotype was seen many times. The chain is built from TRBV28 and TRBJ2-3; 7 nucleotides line up with TRBD1. CDR1 is MDHEN and CDR2 is SYDVKM in the germline V gene. The CDR3 contains 16 residues. Trimming at V came to 4 bases and at J to 0 bases, leaving 7 bases not matched to a gene. The CDR3 coding sequence is TGTGCCAGCAGTTCATACGGGACAGCTAGCACAGATACGCAGTATTTT. Translating gives CASSSYGTASTDTQYF.

Ten or more counts support this clonotype. V and J are TRBV14 and TRBJ2-4, with 8 bases that match TRBD1. This CDR3 region has 16 residues. Germline V lookup: CDR1 SGHDN, CDR2 FVKESK. With V trimmed by 1 base and J by 0 bases, 2 bases remained unmatched. This chain's CDR3 is CASSQGTGLAKNIQYF. The CDR3 nucleotides read TGTGCCAGCAGCCAAGGGACAGGGCTAGCCAAAAACATTCAGTACTTC.

The V and J genes are TRBV5-1 and TRBJ2-7; D unclear. Germline V gene lookup returns CDR1 SGHRS and CDR2 YFSETQ. The V and J ends lost 2 bases and 3 bases respectively, with 15 bases between them. There are 15 residues in the CDR3. The CDR3, as DNA: TGCGCCAGCAGCTTAGTTAATGTGGCGAGCTACGAGCAGTACTTC. The encoded protein is CASSLVNVASYEQYF.

This clonotype was detected ten times or more. The chain joins TRBV12-3 or TRBV12-4 to TRBJ2-3, with unresolved D. Trimming left V 3 bases short and J 4 bases short, with 2 bases between. This CDR3 contains 11 residues. This chain's CDR3 is CASSFADTQYF. The CDR3 bases are TGTGCCAGCAGTTTTGCAGATACGCAGTATTTT.

Ten or more counts support this clonotype. The V and J genes are TRBV7-3 and TRBJ1-5; D is possibly TRBD1 (5 bases). V was trimmed by 6 bases and J by 5 bases, leaving 11 bases between them. Looked up from germline, CDR1 is SGHTA and CDR2 is FQGTGA. The CDR3 covers 13 residues. This chain's CDR3 is CASSFDSDQPQHF. DNA for the CDR3: TGTGCCAGCAGTTTCGACAGTGATCAGCCCCAGCATTTT.

This clonotype has just a few counts. At one boundary the junction diverges from the germline segment, which might be a read error. The rearrangement joins TRBV28 to TRBJ2-5; perhaps D is TRBD1 or TRBD2 (6 bases each). Germline CDR1 and CDR2: MDHEN and SYDVKM. CDR3 length equals 14 residues. The CDR3 DNA reads TGTGCCAACAGTCCCAGGGGACTCCAAGAGACCCAGTACTTC. This gives the protein CANSPRGLQETQYF.

This clonotype showed up many times. One junction end does not reproduce the germline sequence, and a read error may be involved. The rearrangement uses TRBV29-1 and TRBJ2-1; the match to TRBD1 covers 9 bases. The CDR3 has 13 residues. CDR1 and CDR2 from the germline V gene are SQVTM and ANQGSEA. CDR3 amino acids: CSVEGQGRNEQFF. The DNA of the CDR3 is TGCAGCGTAGAAGGACAGGGGAGGAATGAGCAGTTCTTC.

This clonotype was seen many times. V gene TRBV20-1 combines with J gene TRBJ2-7; the D gene is possibly TRBD2 (6 bases). The V and J ends lost 4 bases and 1 base respectively, with 14 bases between them. The CDR3 spans 14 residues. CDR1 DFQATT and CDR2 SNEGSKA come from the germline V gene (reference sequence). CDR3 in DNA: TGCAGTGCTACTTCGCGGGACGGTTCCTACGAGCAGTACTTC. Translation gives CSATSRDGSYEQYF.

This clonotype was recorded many times. The rearrangement joins TRBV3-1 to TRBJ1-5, with 8 positions matching TRBD1. V gave up 2 bases and J gave up 7 bases; unmatched junction bases: 4. The germline gives CDR1 LGHDT, CDR2 YNNKEL (reference sequence). The CDR3 spans 14 residues. The chain's CDR3 is CASSQQGAQQPQHF. DNA for the CDR3: TGTGCCAGCAGCCAACAGGGGGCCCAGCAGCCCCAGCATTTT.